These 17 T cell receptor beta chains originate from one sample sequenced in a study of cytomegalovirus exposure and HLA in healthy donors. Amplification used 60 Vbeta primers and 13 Jbeta primers. Profiling relied on immunoSEQ multiplex PCR, and the TCRdb table lists in-frame clones only, not all of them. This repertoire shows fewer than 250,000 clones, over 75% found once; its top ten account for 1.5% to 2%. The sequenced sample was PBMCs. The receptor set was obtained from a man between 18 and 35 years old in good health and CMV-seronegative.

The rearrangement joins TRBV2 to TRBJ2-3; maybe TRBD1 (5 bases). The germline V gene has CDR1 SNHLY and CDR2 FYNNEI. The CDR3 consists of 14 residues. Trimming left V 5 bases short and J 2 bases short, with 11 bases between. CDR3 sequence reads: CASSPTVFTDTQYF. CDR3 nucleotide sequence: TGTGCCAGCAGTCCGACAGTATTCACAGATACGCAGTATTTT.

The chain combines TRBV21-1 with TRBJ1-5; the table's D call of TRBD1 was not tested on the DNA. TRBV21-1 is given as a pseudogene. This CDR3 is 19 amino acids long. The CDR3 is CASSKARRGIMNSNQPQHF. The CDR3 region has the DNA TGTGCCAGCAGCAAAGCTCGTAGGGGAATAATGAATAGCAATCAGCCCCAGCATTTT.

The rearrangement uses TRBV6-1 and TRBJ2-3, with TRBD2 matching over 9 bases. CDR1 is MNHNS, CDR2 SASEGT, per germline. The ends lost 1 base at V and 6 bases at J; junction bases unmatched: 8. This CDR3 has 16 amino acids. As DNA, the CDR3 is TGTGCCAGCAGTGAAGATCGGACTAGCGTGACGGATACGCAGTATTTT. It yields the protein CASSEDRTSVTDTQYF.

The chain uses TRBV15 and TRBJ1-5; D may be TRBD1 (6 bases). From germline, CDR1 is LNHNV and CDR2 YYDKDF (reference sequence). V lost 0 bases and J lost 4, with 10 bases in between. The CDR3 sequence is 15 residues long. The CDR3 bases are TGTGCCACCAGCAGAGATCGTGGGACAAATCAGCCCCAGCATTTT. It codes for CATSRDRGTNQPQHF.

This chain uses TRBV19 with TRBJ2-7, with TRBD1 matching over 12 bases. CDR1 and CDR2 from the germline V gene are LNHDA and SQIVND (reference sequence). The CDR3 loop spans 17 amino acids. V lost 5 bases to trimming and J lost 2 bases; unmatched junction nucleotides: 10. For the CDR3, the DNA is TGTGCCAGTAGTCAAATCTTTCGGGACAGGGGGCCCTACGAGCAGTACTTC. This translates into CASSQIFRDRGPYEQYF.

This clone was counted between two and nine times. This chain connects TRBV6-1 to TRBJ1-2, with D hard to call. Germline CDR1 MNHNS, CDR2 SASEGT. This CDR3 is 13 amino acids long. Trimming removed 3 bases from V and 6 bases from J, with 11 bases in between. CDR3 DNA sequence: TGTGCCAGCAGTGATGTTTCACTGGATGGCTACACCTTC. This gives the protein CASSDVSLDGYTF.

The chain employs TRBV9 and TRBJ2-1; 14 bases fit TRBD2. The trim removed 4 bases at V and 1 base at J, leaving 10 bases unmatched. Germline CDR1 is SGDLS and CDR2 is YYNGEE. CDR3 length: 19 residues. The CDR3, as DNA: TGTGCCAGCAGCAGATCGACTAGCGGGGGGGCGTTTTCCTACAATGAGCAGTTCTTC. Translated: CASSRSTSGGAFSYNEQFF.

The chain is built from TRBV18 and TRBJ2-2, with 8 bases fitting TRBD2. V gave up 3 bases and J gave up 8 bases; unmatched junction bases: 14. Germline V gene lookup returns CDR1 KGHSH and CDR2 LQKENI. CDR3 size: 17 residues. CDR3 protein: CASSPVISGGPGGELFF. The CDR3 DNA follows: TGTGCCAGCTCACCTGTTATATCGGGAGGGCCCGGAGGGGAGCTGTTTTTT. Complete variable domain (other parts from reference TRBV18 and TRBJ2-2): NAGVMQNPRHLVRRRGQEARLRCSPMKGHSHVYWYRQLPEEGLKFMVYLQKENIIDESGMPKERFSAEFPKEGPSILRIQQVVRGDSAAYFCASSPVISGGPGGELFFGEGSRLTVL.

The J gene is TRBJ1-4, the V gene TRBV29-1; D might be TRBD1 (5 bases). The germline gives CDR1 SQVTM, CDR2 ANQGSEA. Trimming left V 6 bases short and J 0 bases short, with 8 bases between. The CDR3 is 13 amino acids. CDR3 nucleotides: TGCAGCGTCCAGGGTGCAACTAATGAAAAACTGTTTTTT. Translating gives CSVQGATNEKLFF.

The chain is built from TRBV11-3 and TRBJ2-3; the D gene is possibly TRBD1 (6 bases). Germline V lookup: CDR1 SGHNT, CDR2 YENEEA. The length of the CDR3 is 13 residues. V lost 6 bases and J 2 bases, leaving 9 bases between the germline ends. CDR3 sequence (DNA): TGTGCCAGCAGTTACAGGGCCACAGATACGCAGTATTTT. This sequence encodes CASSYRATDTQYF.

The chain is built from TRBV7-2 and TRBJ1-4; tentatively, D is TRBD1 (5 bases). The CDR3 runs to 17 residues. CDR1 and CDR2 from the germline V gene are SGHTA and FQGNSA. Trimming took 1 base from V and 7 from J, leaving 19 bases between them. Here the CDR3 reads CASSLGAVAVQGEKLFF. Written as DNA, the CDR3 is TGTGCCAGCAGCTTAGGGGCAGTAGCGGTTCAGGGTGAAAAACTGTTTTTT.

This sequence joins TRBV18 and TRBJ2-1; weak D call: TRBD2 (6 bases). This CDR3 has 12 amino acids. The ends were cut back, 6 bases at V and 6 bases at J, with 9 bases in the middle. From germline, CDR1 is KGHSH and CDR2 LQKENI. The CDR3 DNA reads TGTGCCAGCTCCCGGGACTCCAATGAGCAGTTCTTC. Translating gives CASSRDSNEQFF.

The rearrangement uses TRBV2 and TRBJ2-1, with D possibly TRBD2 on 6 matching bases. The germline V gene encodes CDR1 SNHLY and CDR2 FYNNEI. This CDR3 is 14 amino acids long. The V end was cut by 7 bases, the J end by 4 bases, with 14 bases between. The CDR3 sequence: CASKTGTFYNEQFF. The CDR3 nucleotides are TGTGCCAGCAAAACCGGGACTTTTTACAATGAGCAGTTCTTC.

The chain carries TRBV4-2 and TRBJ2-1; TRBD2 matches at 8 bases. Germline CDR1 LGHNA, CDR2 YNFKEQ. CDR3 length: 15 amino acids. V trimming: 1 base; J trimming: 5 bases; junction bases outside the gene matches: 4. The CDR3, as DNA: TGTGCCAGCAGCCAAGGGATAGCGGGGAACAATGAGCAGTTCTTC. It codes for CASSQGIAGNNEQFF.

The table lists this clone with a count of one. The J gene is TRBJ2-2, the V gene TRBV4-1, with TRBD2 as a possible D gene (5 bases). Per germline, CDR1 MGHRA and CDR2 YSYEKL. With 1 base removed from V and 2 bases from J, the gap between germline ends came to 17 bases. This CDR3 region has 18 residues. The CDR3: CASSQGLDSRLNTGELFF. The CDR3 region has the DNA TGCGCCAGCAGCCAAGGCCTGGACTCGAGACTAAACACCGGGGAGCTGTTTTTT.

This clone was seen once. The chain employs TRBV5-6 and TRBJ2-7; TRBD2 might be the D (5 bases). The V gene lost 1 base and the J gene lost 4 bases, with 12 bases spanning the gap. The CDR3 covers 14 residues. From germline, CDR1 is SGHDT and CDR2 YYEEEE. As DNA, the CDR3 is TGTGCCAGCAGCTTGTCGGGAAGAACGTACGAGCAGTACTTC. It yields the protein CASSLSGRTYEQYF.

The rearrangement uses TRBV6-5 and TRBJ1-1; TRBD1 matches 8 bases. This CDR3 comprises 16 residues. The V segment lost 2 bases and the J segment 0 bases; nucleotides outside the gene matches: 5. The germline gives CDR1 MNHEY, CDR2 SVGAGI. CDR3 residues: CASSYDHRGMNTEAFF. The CDR3 DNA follows: TGTGCCAGCAGTTACGACCACAGGGGGATGAACACTGAAGCTTTCTTT.